A selection of T cell receptor beta chains follows, all from one sample in a study of identifying expanded T cells in peripheral blood. Assay: immunoSEQ multiplex PCR; the TCRdb copy retains only in-frame clones and omits some. The sample lists about 52,000 clones, less than 85% seen once, with roughly 15% in the top ten. Sequencing was performed on blood. The receptors were sampled from a person aged 18 to 70 in good health. The CDR3 runs from the conserved cysteine through the conserved F or W. Fields, in order: J gene, clone size, V gene, D gene, CDR3 DNA, CDR3 protein. The D gene is left open where the match is weak. Expanded clones are given a class, and other clones once, few, many or no size at all.

TRBJ2-3 . TRBV7-2 . TGTGCCAGCAGACCACAAGCAGATACGCAGTATTTT CASRPQADTQYF
TRBJ1-2 . TRBV7-9 . TGTGCCTCAGCGTTGGGAGGGCCGTTTGGCTACACCTTC CASALGGPFGYTF
TRBJ1-2 once TRBV29-1 . TGCAGCGTGCGACGGGGGGATGGCTACACCTTC CSVRRGDGYTF
TRBJ1-2 . TRBV6-5 TRBD1 TGTGCCAGCAAGACAGGGTCGAATGGCTACACCTTC CASKTGSNGYTF
TRBJ1-4 . TRBV6-6 TRBD1 TGTGCCAGCACCGCCGGGACAGTTAATGAAAAACTGTTTTTT CASTAGTVNEKLFF
TRBJ1-3 . TRBV4-2 . TGTGCCAGCAGCCAAGATCCCAGGACACCAACTAAGGGAAACACCATATATTTT CASSQDPRTPTKGNTIYF
TRBJ2-4 . TRBV19 TRBD1 TGTGCCAGTAGTAAACAGGGGAACCCCAAAAACATTCAGTACTTC CASSKQGNPKNIQYF
TRBJ2-2 . TRBV6-5 TRBD1 TGTGCCAGCAGACAGGACAGGGGATCCACCGGGGAGCTGTTTTTT CASRQDRGSTGELFF
TRBJ1-6 . TRBV2 TRBD1 TGTGCCAGCATTCCCGGGACAGGGGCTAATTCACCCCTCCACTTT CASIPGTGANSPLHF
TRBJ1-2 . TRBV6-1 . TGTGCCAGCCAGAAGTGGGGCCAGGGTTATGGCTACACCTTC CASQKWGQGYGYTF
TRBJ2-7 . TRBV5-4 TRBD1 TGTGCCAGCAGCTTGGGGGGTGCCGGGACAGGAATTCCCTACGAGCAGTACTTC CASSLGGAGTGIPYEQYF
TRBJ1-1 . TRBV6-1 . TGTGCCAGCAGTGAAAGGTTGGGGAGGACTGAAGCTTTCTTT CASSERLGRTEAFF
TRBJ2-5 . TRBV21-1 . TGTGCCAGCAGCAAAAATCCAACTAGCGGGGGGGTTAGAGAGACCCAGTACTTC CASSKNPTSGGVRETQYF
TRBJ2-2 . TRBV5-6 TRBD2 TGTGCCAGCAGCTCGATCCGGGAGCGGGGGACCGGGGAGCTGTTTTTT CASSSIRERGTGELFF
TRBJ1-2 . TRBV5-1 . TGCGCCAGCAGCTTGGGACAGACCTATGGCTACACCTTC CASSLGQTYGYTF
TRBJ2-1 once TRBV28 . TGTGCCAGCAGTTTCAAGCGACCCAAATACAATGAGCAGTTCTTC CASSFKRPKYNEQFF
TRBJ2-7 few TRBV5-4 TRBD1 TGTGCCAGCAGCCCCGGGACAGGGGGCTACGAGCAGTACTTC CASSPGTGGYEQYF
TRBJ1-3 . TRBV9 . TGTGCCAGCAGCGTAGGAAACACCATATATTTT CASSVGNTIYF
TRBJ2-3 . TRBV7-9 . TGTGCCAGCAGCTTACCCGGGAGTAGCACAGATACGCAGTATTTT CASSLPGSSTDTQYF
TRBJ1-1 . TRBV7-3 . TGTGCCAGCAGCTTAGGAGGGATGGGCACTGAAGCTTTCTTT CASSLGGMGTEAFF
TRBJ2-5 . TRBV19 . TGTGCCAGTAGGGGAAGGGGGTCCGGGGAGACCCAGTACTTC CASRGRGSGETQYF
TRBJ2-1 once TRBV7-8 TRBD2 TGTGCCAGCAGCTTAGAAAGGACTAGCGGGAGTTTACGTTCCTACAATGAGCAGTTCTTC CASSLERTSGSLRSYNEQFF
TRBJ2-1 . TRBV19 . TGTGCCAGTAGTATAGCGGGGGACAATGAGCAGTTCTTC CASSIAGDNEQFF
TRBJ2-3 . TRBV7-8 TRBD2 TGTGCCAGCACGGGGGGTGTAACAGATACGCAGTATTTT CASTGGVTDTQYF
TRBJ1-2 . TRBV5-6 . TGTGCCAGCACCCCGGCGGGCCGCGCCGGCTATGGCTACACCTTC CASTPAGRAGYGYTF
TRBJ2-3 . TRBV5-1 TRBD2 TGCGCCAGCAGCTTGCGTCTAGCGGGGGGTTTTTTGATCGCAGATACGCAGTATTTT CASSLRLAGGFLIADTQYF
TRBJ2-3 . TRBV5-1 . TGCGCCAGCAGCCGGGCGTCTAGCACAGATACGCAGTATTTT CASSRASSTDTQYF
TRBJ2-1 few TRBV4-3 . TGCGCCAGCAGCCAAGAAAGGCCGGGGACGATCTACAATGAGCAGTTCTTC CASSQERPGTIYNEQFF
TRBJ1-2 few TRBV6-1 . TGTGCCAGCAGTCTCCAGGTGGACTATGGCTACACCTTC CASSLQVDYGYTF
TRBJ2-1 . TRBV11-2 TRBD2 TGTGCCAGCAGAGCGGGGGGGCGGAATGAGCAGTTCTTC CASRAGGRNEQFF
TRBJ1-5 . TRBV19 . TGTGCCAGTAGTATTTGGCAGGATTATAGCAATCAGCCCCAGCATTTT CASSIWQDYSNQPQHF
TRBJ1-2 . TRBV30 . TGTGCCTGGAGTGAATCAGGGGCCGGTGGCTACACCTTC CAWSESGAGGYTF
TRBJ1-3 . TRBV12-5 . TGTGCTAGTGGTCGCTCTGGAAACACCATATATTTT CASGRSGNTIYF
TRBJ2-3 . TRBV6-4 TRBD1 TGTGCCAGCAGTCACGGGACAGGGGAATCAGATACGCAGTATTTT CASSHGTGESDTQYF
TRBJ1-6 few TRBV7-6 . TGTGCCAGCAGCTTAGTGGGGTTGGGGAATTCACCCCTCCACTTT CASSLVGLGNSPLHF
TRBJ2-1 . TRBV2 TRBD2 TGTGCCAGCTCCAGGGTAGCGGGGGACAATGAGCAGTTCTTC CASSRVAGDNEQFF
TRBJ2-3 few TRBV2 . TGTGCCAGCAGTGCGGCGGGCGTGGGTACAGATACGCAGTATTTT CASSAAGVGTDTQYF
TRBJ1-2 . TRBV2 TRBD1 TGTGCCAGCAGTGACAGGGGGGAGGTTGCCTACACCTTC CASSDRGEVAYTF
TRBJ1-5 . TRBV5-1 TRBD1 TGCGCCAGCAGCCCCGGGACAGGGGTTTCCAATCAGCCCCAGCATTTT CASSPGTGVSNQPQHF
TRBJ1-2 . TRBV5-1 TRBD1 TGCGCCAGCAGCTTCCAGGGGGACACTTATGGCTACACCTTC CASSFQGDTYGYTF
TRBJ2-1 . TRBV7-9 . TGTGCCAGCAGCCAGGGCGTCTCGCGAAACTACAATGAGCAGTTCTTC CASSQGVSRNYNEQFF
TRBJ2-7 few TRBV5-5 . TGTGCCAGCAGCGCTGGGTATCCGCCCGAGCGCTACGAGCAGTACTTC CASSAGYPPERYEQYF
TRBJ2-7 once TRBV4-2 . TGTGCCAGCAGCCAAGACAGGTCGGACTACGAGCAGTACTTC CASSQDRSDYEQYF
TRBJ2-1 . TRBV5-6 . TGTGCCAGCAGGGTTGCGAGGAATGAGCAGTTCTTC CASRVARNEQFF
TRBJ2-3 many TRBV7-9 TRBD2 TGTGCCAGCAGCGAAAAAGCTAGCGGGAGGATCGCAGATACGCAGTATTTT CASSEKASGRIADTQYF
TRBJ2-5 few TRBV29-1 . TGCAGCGTCAGAGCGGCTAAAGAGACCCAGTACTTC CSVRAAKETQYF
TRBJ2-3 . TRBV7-9 TRBD2 TGTGCCAGCAGCTTGGCGGGAGGGACAGATACGCAGTATTTT CASSLAGGTDTQYF
TRBJ2-7 . TRBV5-4 . TGTGCCAGCAGCTTGGGACAGGGCGGGAGGCCAGTAGGGCAGTACTTC CASSLGQGGRPVGQYF
TRBJ1-2 once TRBV11-2 . TGTGCCAGCAGCCAGCTTCGGGGAACAGCAAAGAATAACTATGGCTACACCTTC CASSQLRGTAKNNYGYTF
TRBJ1-1 . TRBV6-6 . TGTGCCAGCACTATAGATCCGACAGGGAACACTGAAGCTTTCTTT CASTIDPTGNTEAFF
TRBJ2-1 . TRBV11-2 TRBD2 TGTGCCAGCAGCTTAAGGTTGACTAGCCCCTACAATGAGCAGTTCTTC CASSLRLTSPYNEQFF
TRBJ1-3 once TRBV6-5 . TGTGCCAGCAGCACAGGGACCGGAAACACCATATATTTT CASSTGTGNTIYF
TRBJ1-1 . TRBV29-1 . TGCAGCGTTGAAAGAGGGCCAGGCCAAGGAACTGAAGCTTTCTTT CSVERGPGQGTEAFF
TRBJ2-1 once TRBV11-2 . TGTGCCAGCAGCTTAGTCCTAGGTCCCTCCTACAATGAGCAGTTCTTC CASSLVLGPSYNEQFF
TRBJ1-5 . TRBV7-2 TRBD1 TGTGCCAGCAGCTTAGGGTACAGGGGACACAATCAGCCCCAGCATTTT CASSLGYRGHNQPQHF
TRBJ2-1 few TRBV5-6 . TGTGCCAGCAGCTTCGGGTCAGGAGACAATGAGCAGTTCTTC CASSFGSGDNEQFF
TRBJ1-5 . TRBV7-9 . TGTGCCAGCAGCTCAAGGGAGGGTTGGCAGCCCCAGCATTTT CASSSREGWQPQHF
TRBJ1-2 . TRBV6-1 . TGTGCCAGCAGTACCGCGGCCAGCTTTCTCTACACCTTC CASSTAASFLYTF
TRBJ1-2 many TRBV2 TRBD1 TGTGCCAGCAGCGGTACTCAACTCACAGGGGGGAACACCTTC CASSGTQLTGGNTF